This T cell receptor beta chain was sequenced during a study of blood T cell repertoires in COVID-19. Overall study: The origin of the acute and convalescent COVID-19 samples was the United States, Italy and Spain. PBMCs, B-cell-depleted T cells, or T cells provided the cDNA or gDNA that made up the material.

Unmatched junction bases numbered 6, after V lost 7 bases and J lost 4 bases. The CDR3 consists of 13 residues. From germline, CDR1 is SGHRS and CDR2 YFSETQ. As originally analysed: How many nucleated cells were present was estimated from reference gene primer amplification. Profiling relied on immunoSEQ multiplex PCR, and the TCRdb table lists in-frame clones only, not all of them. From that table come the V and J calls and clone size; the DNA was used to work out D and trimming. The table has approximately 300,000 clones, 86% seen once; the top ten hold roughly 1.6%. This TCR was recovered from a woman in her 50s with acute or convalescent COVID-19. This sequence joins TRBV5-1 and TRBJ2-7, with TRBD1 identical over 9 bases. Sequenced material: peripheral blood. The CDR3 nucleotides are TGCGCCAGCGGGACAGGGAGTCGGTACGAGCAGTACTTC. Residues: CASGTGSRYEQYF.